The entry below describes one T cell receptor beta chain. It has no known antigen specificity. The sample holds no much larger clone one base away, and base qualities are not on file. CDR1 and CDR2 were assigned from the germline V gene as LGHNT and FRNRAP. The CDR3 has 15 amino acids, counting the end cysteine and phenylalanine. Here the CDR3 DNA is all that survives: 45 bases in frame from base 1. The germline ends are 13 bases apart after V is trimmed by 0 bases and J by 7 bases. This entry comes from a study of control samples from healthy donors and cancer patients (dated by TCRdb to the early 2020s). The library was prepared using the immunoSEQ multiplex PCR assay. In TCRdb, the immuneACCESS table is reduced to in-frame sequences with V and J assigned. These tables do not hold every clone; where another copy was compared, an unresolved V gene accounts for under half, and the others remain unexplained. This sample comprises about 150,000 clones, approximately 94% of them detected only once. The biggest ten clones account for 4.5% to 6% of the sample.

The TCR sequence derives from a man aged 35-49 years in good health. The sample was blood. The chain couples TRBV12-5 to TRBJ1-5, with the D segment identity uncertain. For the CDR3, the sequence is CASGLVRGNLQPQHF. The nucleotides are TGTGCTAGTGGTTTGGTACGAGGCAATCTACAGCCCCAGCATTTT.